The sequence of this T cell receptor (beta chain) was determined in a study of sequential checkpoint blockade in melanoma. Study background: Maintenance nivolumab came after either treatment sequence.

Clones were read by immunoSEQ multiplex PCR, and TCRdb kept only the in-frame ones, dropping some. The repertoire holds around 20,000 clones, with around 75% as singletons. Indicated treatment: randomized to nivolumab then ipilimumab (arm A) or the reverse (arm B). None of the patients previously received DNA-damaging chemotherapy. PBMC sorting kept live CD3+CD8+ cells without CD19 or CD56. CDR3 size: 14 residues. Germline V gene lookup returns CDR1 MDHEN and CDR2 SYDVKM. The V gene lost 3 bases and the J gene lost 5 bases, with 11 bases spanning the gap. Sequences were derived from CD8+ T cells sorted from blood (inferred from file names), sampled from a patient given nivolumab and ipilimumab in sequence. The clonotype originates from a human donor with melanoma. The rearrangement links TRBV28 to TRBJ1-3, with D possibly being TRBD1 (6 bases). The DNA of the CDR3 is TGTGCCAGCAGTTTCCGGGACAAGAGAAACACCATATATTTT. Encoded protein: CASSFRDKRNTIYF.